This TCR beta chain comes out of a study of blood T cell repertoires in COVID-19. Study-level background: COVID-19 samples, acute and convalescent, were from the United States, Italy and Spain. T cells, B-cell-depleted T cells, or PBMCs supplied cDNA or gDNA.

In this sample, this clone turned up once. CDR3 size: 13 residues. Per the germline V gene, CDR1 is MGHRA and CDR2 is YSYEKL. After removal of 3 bases from V and 6 bases from J, the junction contained 2 bases not matched to a gene. Source study methods: Scientists estimated how many nucleated cells there were by amplifying reference gene primers. Profiling relied on immunoSEQ multiplex PCR, and the TCRdb table lists in-frame clones only, not all of them. Clone size and V and J calls were adopted from that table, with D and trimming inferred from the DNA. The data contain about 39,000 clones, approximately 90% of them singletons.

Sequencing used peripheral blood. The TCR was taken from a human donor in a cohort sampled during active COVID-19. The gene calls are TRBV4-1 and TRBJ1-5, with 7 positions matching TRBD1. The CDR3 sequence: CASSHTGAQPQHF. In DNA form, the CDR3 reads TGCGCCAGCAGCCACACAGGGGCTCAGCCCCAGCATTTT.